This record looks at one T cell receptor (beta chain) sequence and its context. This sample was included in a study of blood T cell repertoires in COVID-19. Study summary: Specimens from acute and convalescent COVID-19 originated in the United States, Italy and Spain. T cells, B-cell-depleted T cells, or PBMCs provided the cDNA or gDNA that served as material.

With V trimmed by 8 bases and J by 11 bases, 5 bases remained unmatched. Germline CDR1 and CDR2: ENHRY and SYGVKD. This CDR3 is built from 11 residues. Generated by immunoSEQ multiplex PCR, the TCRdb table keeps only in-frame clones and is missing some. The sample shows roughly 230,000 clones, approximately 83% of them seen only once. The source material was peripheral blood. The chain is built from TRBV10-3 and TRBJ1-4, with TRBD1 matching 7 bases. This sequence originates from a woman in her forties or fifties with acute or convalescent COVID-19. The CDR3 reads CAIGTDRKLFF. CDR3 coding DNA: TGTGCCATCGGGACGGACAGGAAACTGTTTTTT.